This T cell receptor (beta chain) appears in the sequencing data of a study of tumor T cells in aggressive B-cell lymphoma (dated by TCRdb to about 2017). With respect to this clone: Its recognized antigen is unknown. The input lacks base qualities; no much larger clone sits a single base away.

Libraries were constructed by the immunoSEQ multiplex PCR assay. Imported from immuneACCESS, the table was reduced by TCRdb to in-frame sequences with V and J called. These copies leave out some clones; in studies compared against another copy, an unresolved V gene accounts for under half, and the cause of the remainder is not known. In all, the sample holds about 11,000 clones, and around nine tenths of those were seen once. Together, the top ten hold roughly 3% of the sample. Sequencing input: tumor tissue. The receptor was isolated from an adult with diffuse large B cell lymphoma.

The CDR3 corresponds to CASNPGGVSYEQYF. DNA sequence: TGTGCCAGTAACCCTGGCGGGGTCTCCTACGAGCAGTACTTC. This receptor chain uses TRBV19 and TRBJ2-7, and TRBD2 may be the D gene, going by 6 matching bases. The germline V gene (reference sequence) supplies CDR1 LNHDA and CDR2 SQIVND. The CDR3 spans 14 residues, from the cysteine through the phenylalanine. Solely the CDR3 DNA is kept, with 42 bases framed from the first base. V is shortened by 7 bases, J by 0 bases, and the region joining them spans 13 bases. The variable domain in full, with residues beyond the CDR3 obtained from the reference TRBV19 and TRBJ2-7 genes, is DGGITQSPKYLFRKEGQNVTLSCEQNLNHDAMYWYRQDPGQGLRLIYYSQIVNDFQKGDIAEGYSVSREKKESFPLTVTSAQKNPTAFYLCASNPGGVSYEQYFGPGTRLTVT.